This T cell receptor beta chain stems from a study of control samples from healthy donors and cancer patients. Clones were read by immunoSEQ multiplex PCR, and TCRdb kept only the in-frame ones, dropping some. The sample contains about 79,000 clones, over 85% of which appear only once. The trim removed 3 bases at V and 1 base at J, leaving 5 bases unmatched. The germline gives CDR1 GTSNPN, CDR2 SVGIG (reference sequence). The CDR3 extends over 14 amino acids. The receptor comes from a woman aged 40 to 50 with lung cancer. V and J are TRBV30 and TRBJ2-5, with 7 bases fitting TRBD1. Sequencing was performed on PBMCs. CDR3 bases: TGTGCCTGGAGACACAGGGGTGTCCAAGAGACCCAGTACTTC. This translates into CAWRHRGVQETQYF.